The 5 T cell receptor beta chains below were found in one sample sequenced in a study of T-cell memory formation after mild COVID-19. TCRdb called the 5' RACE reads again in MiXCR, with one record for every CDR3 protein. Counted here are some 340,000 distinct CDR3 sequences, approximately 12% occurring once; the ten biggest clones make up about a fifth. The sequenced sample consisted of PBMCs or a T cell subset sorted from them (not recorded which). The source is a man younger than 30 who had mild COVID-19 (a few samples of this study predate the infection). Cell type and time point are not known.

The genes are TRBV12-3 or TRBV12-4 and TRBJ1-5; TRBD1 might be the D (5 bases). This CDR3 has 15 residues. The germline V and J ends were trimmed by 0 bases and 4 bases, with 10 bases remaining between them. CDR3: CASSLAVRVNQPQHF. CDR3 nucleotide sequence: TGTGCCAGCAGTTTAGCGGTCAGGGTGAATCAGCCCCAGCATTTT.

The chain carries TRBV11-2 and TRBJ2-7, with D uncertain. Germline V lookup: CDR1 SGHAT, CDR2 FQNNGV. V was clipped by 3 bases and J by 7 bases, with 10 bases between them. CDR3 size: 12 residues. As DNA, the CDR3 is TGTGCCAGCAGCTTGCGGACGTGGGAGCAGTACGTC. Translating gives CASSLRTWEQYV.

The rearrangement joins TRBV29-1 to TRBJ2-2; D is unclear. This CDR3 has 13 amino acids. With 5 bases removed from V and 5 bases from J, the gap between germline ends came to 12 bases. Germline CDR1 SQVTM, CDR2 ANQGSEA. The CDR3 protein is CSVSPKWTGELFF. DNA for the CDR3: TGCAGCGTTTCCCCCAAATGGACCGGGGAGCTGTTTTTT.

In its sample, this clonotype was seen a few times. DNA for the CDR3: TGTGCCAGCAGCCTGAGCGGAGAGCAGTTCTTC. This gives the protein CASSLSGEQFF. The chain employs TRBV6-2 or TRBV6-3 and TRBJ2-1; D possibly corresponds to TRBD2 (5 bases). CDR3 size: 11 residues. Trimming pared 6 bases from V and 10 bases from J, leaving 10 bases between. Looked up from germline, CDR1 is MNHEY and CDR2 is SVGEGT.

This chain connects TRBV3-1 to TRBJ2-1; D not resolved. This CDR3 is 12 amino acids long. The V gene's germline CDR1 is LGHDT and CDR2 YNNKEL (reference sequence). Trimming shortened V by 4 bases and J by 6 bases, and 7 bases separated the two germline ends. The CDR3 sequence is CASSRLANEQFF. The CDR3, as DNA: TGTGCCAGCAGCCGACTCGCCAATGAGCAGTTCTTC.